This T cell receptor (beta chain) was retrieved from a study of response to subunit inactivated influenza vaccine (dated 2018 in TCRdb). General notes on the study: To follow how T cells responded to a trivalent subunit inactivated influenza vaccine, the researchers relied on deep quantitative profiling of the T cell receptor repertoire. Overall results and qualifications from the work: It was suggested by the authors that each seasonal influenza vaccination may recruit only a limited number of new T cells.

Trimming removed 1 base from V and 4 bases from J; the gene matches leave 10 bases unexplained. Via the germline V gene (reference sequence), CDR1 is LGHDT and CDR2 YNNKEL. The CDR3, cysteine through phenylalanine, is 17 amino acids long. Only the CDR3 region is kept as DNA, spanning 51 bases read in frame from base 1. Comment on this clonotype: No antigen is known for it. No clone much larger than this one lies a single base away; base qualities are absent.

Explained via the paper, the time point label denotes: more than 35 days after influenza vaccine administration. Receptor amplification or capture employed RT-PCR. TCRdb lists the instrument as Illumina HiSeq 2500. The public reads were run again by TCRdb, first through fastp at Q25 and then through MiXCR, and only productive beta chains were kept. Identical CDR3 proteins give one entry, which carries the most common genes and DNA. The sample table holds over 450,000 distinct CDR3 sequences, of which roughly 13% were seen once. The ten largest clonotypes hold about an eighth of the sample. This chain is built from TRBV3-1 and TRBJ2-1; 7 bases in the middle match TRBD2. The sequences come from PBMCs from blood, collected around seven weeks after vaccination. The TCR originated in a man in his forties or fifties who received an inactivated influenza vaccine. Donor details come from another sample of the same person, matched by shared clones. Here the CDR3 is given as CASSQGSPGRPYNEQFF. The bases are TGTGCCAGCAGCCAAGGCTCACCCGGGAGGCCATACAATGAGCAGTTCTTC.